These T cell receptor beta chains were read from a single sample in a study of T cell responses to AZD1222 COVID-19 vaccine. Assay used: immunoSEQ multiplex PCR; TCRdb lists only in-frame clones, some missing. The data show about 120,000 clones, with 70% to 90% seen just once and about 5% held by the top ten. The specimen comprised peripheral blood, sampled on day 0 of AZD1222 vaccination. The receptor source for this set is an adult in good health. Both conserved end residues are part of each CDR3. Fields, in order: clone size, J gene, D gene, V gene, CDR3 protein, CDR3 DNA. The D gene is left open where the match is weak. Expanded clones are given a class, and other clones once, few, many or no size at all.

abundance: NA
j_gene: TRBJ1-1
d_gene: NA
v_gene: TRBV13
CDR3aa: CASSLGRQLWGEAFF
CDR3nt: TGTGCCAGCAGCTTAGGTAGACAGCTATGGGGTGAAGCTTTCTTT

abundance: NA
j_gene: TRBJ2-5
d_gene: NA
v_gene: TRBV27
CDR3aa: CASSSRGRETQYF
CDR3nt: TGTGCCAGCAGTTCGCGGGGTCGGGAGACCCAGTACTTC

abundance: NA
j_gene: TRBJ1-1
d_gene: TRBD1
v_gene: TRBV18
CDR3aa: CASSPPGLTGYTEAFF
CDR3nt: TGTGCCAGCTCACCACCGGGCTTGACAGGGTACACTGAAGCTTTCTTT

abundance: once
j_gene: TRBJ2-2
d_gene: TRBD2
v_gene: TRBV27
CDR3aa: CASSLYPSGGNTGELFF
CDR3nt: TGTGCCAGCAGTTTATATCCTAGCGGGGGTAACACCGGGGAGCTGTTTTTT

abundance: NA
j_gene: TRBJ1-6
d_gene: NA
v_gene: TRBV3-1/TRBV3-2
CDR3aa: CASSQLQGYNSPLHF
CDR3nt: TGTGCCAGCAGCCAACTACAGGGTTATAATTCACCCCTCCACTTT

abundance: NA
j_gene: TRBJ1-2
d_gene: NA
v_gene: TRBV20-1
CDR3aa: CSARQNYGYTF
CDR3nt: TGCAGTGCCCGACAGAACTATGGCTACACCTTC

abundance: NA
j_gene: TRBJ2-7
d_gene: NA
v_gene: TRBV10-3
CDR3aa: CAIRILSSDGYEQYF
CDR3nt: TGTGCCATCAGGATACTCTCCTCGGACGGCTACGAGCAGTACTTC

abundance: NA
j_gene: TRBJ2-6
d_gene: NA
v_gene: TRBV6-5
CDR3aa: CASRVSGANVLTF
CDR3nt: TGTGCCTCCAGGGTATCTGGGGCCAACGTCCTGACTTTC

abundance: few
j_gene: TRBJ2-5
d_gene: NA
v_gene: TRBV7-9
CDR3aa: CASSSTRTAQETQYF
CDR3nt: TGTGCCAGCAGCTCAACCCGGACGGCCCAAGAGACCCAGTACTTC

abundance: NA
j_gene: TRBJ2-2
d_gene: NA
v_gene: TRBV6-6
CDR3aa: CASRGPSNTGELFF
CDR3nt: TGTGCCAGCAGAGGACCATCGAACACCGGGGAGCTGTTTTTT

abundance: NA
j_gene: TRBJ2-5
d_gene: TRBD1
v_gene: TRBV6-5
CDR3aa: CASSQHRGELAQYF
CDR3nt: TGTGCCAGCAGTCAACACAGGGGGGAGCTGGCCCAGTACTTC

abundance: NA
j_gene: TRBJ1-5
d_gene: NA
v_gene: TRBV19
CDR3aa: CASSPEQGNQPQHF
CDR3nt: TGTGCCAGTAGCCCCGAACAGGGCAATCAGCCCCAGCATTTT

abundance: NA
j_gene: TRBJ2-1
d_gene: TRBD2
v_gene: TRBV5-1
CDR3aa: CASSLFWTSEGEQFF
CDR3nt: TGCGCCAGCAGCTTGTTTTGGACTAGCGAGGGTGAGCAGTTCTTC

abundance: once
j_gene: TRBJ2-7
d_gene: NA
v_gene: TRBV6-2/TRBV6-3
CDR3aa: CASSYDDLLDPYEQYF
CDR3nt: TGTGCCAGCAGTTACGATGACCTCTTGGACCCCTACGAGCAGTACTTC

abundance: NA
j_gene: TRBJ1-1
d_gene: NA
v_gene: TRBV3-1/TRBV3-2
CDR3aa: CASSDYGGGMNTEAFF
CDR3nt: TGTGCCAGCAGCGACTACGGCGGGGGAATGAACACTGAAGCTTTCTTT

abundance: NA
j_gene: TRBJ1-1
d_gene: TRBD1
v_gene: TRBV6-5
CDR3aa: CASRPPDRALGEAFF
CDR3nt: TGTGCCAGCAGACCACCCGACAGGGCTCTTGGGGAAGCTTTCTTT

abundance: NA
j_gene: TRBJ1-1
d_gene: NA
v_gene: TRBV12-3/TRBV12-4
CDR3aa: CASRRSGTEAFF
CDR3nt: TGTGCCAGCAGGCGTTCTGGCACTGAAGCTTTCTTT

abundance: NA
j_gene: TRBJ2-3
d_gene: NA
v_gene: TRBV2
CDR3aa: CASSSAVGSTDTQYF
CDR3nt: TGTGCCAGCAGTTCCGCGGTGGGTAGCACAGATACGCAGTATTTT

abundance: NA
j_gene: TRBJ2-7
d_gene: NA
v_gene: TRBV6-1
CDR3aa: CASSESGTYEQYF
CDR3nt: TGTGCCAGCAGTGAATCCGGAACCTACGAGCAGTACTTC

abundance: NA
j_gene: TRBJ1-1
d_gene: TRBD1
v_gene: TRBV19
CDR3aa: CASSGQGMNTEAFF
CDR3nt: TGTGCCAGTAGTGGACAGGGGATGAACACTGAAGCTTTCTTT

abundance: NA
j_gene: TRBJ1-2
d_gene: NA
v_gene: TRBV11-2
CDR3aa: CASSSWGRGNYGYTF
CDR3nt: TGTGCCAGCAGCTCTTGGGGTCGGGGAAACTATGGCTACACCTTC

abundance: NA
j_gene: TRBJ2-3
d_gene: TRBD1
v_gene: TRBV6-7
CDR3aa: CAILRDRVRDTQYF
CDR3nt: TGTGCCATCCTCCGGGACAGGGTGCGCGATACGCAGTATTTT

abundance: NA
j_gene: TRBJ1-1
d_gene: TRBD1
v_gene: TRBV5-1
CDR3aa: CASRRTGGLVNTEAFF
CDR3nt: TGCGCCAGCAGGCGAACAGGGGGTTTAGTTAACACTGAAGCTTTCTTT

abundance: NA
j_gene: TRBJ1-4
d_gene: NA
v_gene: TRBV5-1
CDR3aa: CASSLSGTGEKLFF
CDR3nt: TGCGCCAGCAGCTTGTCAGGCACGGGTGAAAAACTGTTTTTT

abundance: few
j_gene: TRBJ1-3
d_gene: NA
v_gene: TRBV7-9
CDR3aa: CASSPDGRNSGNTIYF
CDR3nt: TGTGCCAGCAGCCCGGATGGCAGAAACTCTGGAAACACCATATATTTT

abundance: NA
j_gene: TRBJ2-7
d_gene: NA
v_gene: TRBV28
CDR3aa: CASSFIDRAYEQYF
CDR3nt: TGTGCCAGCAGTTTTATCGACAGAGCCTACGAGCAGTACTTC

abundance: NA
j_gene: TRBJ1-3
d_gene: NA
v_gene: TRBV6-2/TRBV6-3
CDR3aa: CASSRPPGHHSGNTIYF
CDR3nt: TGTGCCAGCAGCCGACCGCCGGGACATCACTCTGGAAACACCATATATTTT

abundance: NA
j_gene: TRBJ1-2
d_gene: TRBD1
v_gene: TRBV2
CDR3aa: CASSGRGGQGAGGYTF
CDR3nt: TGTGCCAGCAGTGGCCGTGGGGGACAGGGGGCAGGTGGCTACACCTTC

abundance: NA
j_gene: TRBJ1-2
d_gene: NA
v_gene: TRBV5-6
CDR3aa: CASSPGNYGYTF
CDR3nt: TGTGCCAGCAGCCCGGGTAACTATGGCTACACCTTC

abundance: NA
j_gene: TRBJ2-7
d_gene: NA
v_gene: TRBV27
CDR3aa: CASSLQPGPYEQYF
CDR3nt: TGTGCCAGCAGTTTACAGCCCGGGCCCTACGAGCAGTACTTC

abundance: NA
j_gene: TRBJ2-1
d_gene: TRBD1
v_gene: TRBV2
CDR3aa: CASSTGTGYNEQFF
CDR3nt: TGTGCCAGCAGTACCGGGACAGGGTACAATGAGCAGTTCTTC

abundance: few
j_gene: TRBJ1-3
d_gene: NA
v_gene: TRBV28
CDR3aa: CASSFLMGNTIYF
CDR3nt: TGTGCCAGCAGTTTTCTGATGGGAAACACCATATATTTT

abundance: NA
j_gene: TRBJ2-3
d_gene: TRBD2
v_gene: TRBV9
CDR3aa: CASSGPGLAGTVGATDTQYF
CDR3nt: TGTGCCAGCAGCGGCCCGGGACTAGCGGGGACCGTGGGAGCCACAGATACGCAGTATTTT

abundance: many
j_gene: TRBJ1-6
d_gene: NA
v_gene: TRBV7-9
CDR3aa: CASGADNSPLHF
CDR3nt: TGTGCCAGCGGGGCGGATAATTCACCCCTCCACTTT

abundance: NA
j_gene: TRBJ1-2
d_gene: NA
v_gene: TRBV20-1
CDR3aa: CSASGPSNYGYTF
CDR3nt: TGCAGTGCTAGTGGGCCCTCTAACTATGGCTACACCTTC

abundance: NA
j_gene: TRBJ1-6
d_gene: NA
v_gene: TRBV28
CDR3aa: CASSFDPISPLHF
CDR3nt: TGTGCCAGCAGTTTCGACCCAATCTCACCCCTCCACTTT

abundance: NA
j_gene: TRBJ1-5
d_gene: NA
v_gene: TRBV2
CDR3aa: CASSQGNQPQHF
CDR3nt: TGTGCCAGCAGTCAAGGGAATCAGCCCCAGCATTTT

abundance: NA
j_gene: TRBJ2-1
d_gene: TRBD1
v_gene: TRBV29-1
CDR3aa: CSVEGTGVVWSNEQFF
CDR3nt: TGCAGCGTTGAGGGTACAGGGGTTGTGTGGTCAAATGAGCAGTTCTTC

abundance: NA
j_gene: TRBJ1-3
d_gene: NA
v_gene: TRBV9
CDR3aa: CASSVGAAKSGNTIYF
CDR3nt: TGTGCCAGCAGCGTAGGGGCCGCGAAGTCTGGAAACACCATATATTTT

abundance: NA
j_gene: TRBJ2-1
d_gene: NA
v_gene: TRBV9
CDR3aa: CASSVGPNEQFF
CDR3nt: TGTGCCAGCAGCGTAGGACCCAATGAGCAGTTCTTC

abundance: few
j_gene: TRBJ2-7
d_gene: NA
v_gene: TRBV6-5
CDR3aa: CASVRDVGKMEQYF
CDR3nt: TGTGCCAGCGTCCGGGACGTGGGGAAGATGGAGCAGTACTTC

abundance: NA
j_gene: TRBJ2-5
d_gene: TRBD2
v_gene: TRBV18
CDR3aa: CASSRSGLAGETQYF
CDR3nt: TGTGCCAGCTCACGATCCGGACTAGCTGGCGAGACCCAGTACTTC

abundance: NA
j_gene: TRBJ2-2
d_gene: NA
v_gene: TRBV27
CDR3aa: CASSFNRPGELFF
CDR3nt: TGTGCCAGCAGTTTCAATAGGCCCGGGGAGCTGTTTTTT

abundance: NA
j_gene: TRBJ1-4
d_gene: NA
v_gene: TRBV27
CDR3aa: CASSLFQGGKLFF
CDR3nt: TGTGCCAGCAGTTTATTCCAGGGAGGGAAACTGTTTTTT

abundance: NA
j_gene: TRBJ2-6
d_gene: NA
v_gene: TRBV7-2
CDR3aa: CASSIGPAPGANVLTF
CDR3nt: TGTGCCAGCAGCATAGGGCCTGCCCCTGGGGCCAACGTCCTGACTTTC

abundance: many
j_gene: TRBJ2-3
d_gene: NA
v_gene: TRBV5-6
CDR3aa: CASSLWGETDTQYF
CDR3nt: TGTGCCAGCAGCTTGTGGGGCGAAACAGATACGCAGTATTTT

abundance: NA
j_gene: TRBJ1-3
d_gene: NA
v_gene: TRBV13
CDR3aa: CASSLDRGRGSGNTIYF
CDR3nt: TGTGCCAGCAGCTTAGATCGGGGGAGGGGCTCTGGAAACACCATATATTTT

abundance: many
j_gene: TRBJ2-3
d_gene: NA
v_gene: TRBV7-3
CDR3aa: CASSLNGDPDTQYF
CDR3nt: TGTGCCAGCAGCTTAAACGGCGACCCAGATACGCAGTATTTT

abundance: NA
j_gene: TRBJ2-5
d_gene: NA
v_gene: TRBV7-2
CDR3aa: CASSGGAQETQYF
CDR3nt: TGTGCCAGCAGCGGGGGGGCCCAAGAGACCCAGTACTTC

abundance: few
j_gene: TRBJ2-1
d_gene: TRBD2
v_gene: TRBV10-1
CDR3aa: CASSPSGAYNEQFF
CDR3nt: TGCGCCAGCAGCCCTAGCGGGGCTTACAATGAGCAGTTCTTC

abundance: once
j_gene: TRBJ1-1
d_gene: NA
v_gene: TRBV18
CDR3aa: CASSSTGGLNTEAFF
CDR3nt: TGTGCCAGCTCATCGACGGGGGGGTTGAACACTGAAGCTTTCTTT

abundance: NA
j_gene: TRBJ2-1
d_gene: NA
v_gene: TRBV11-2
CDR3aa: CASSLDWTANNEQFF
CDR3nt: TGTGCCAGCAGCTTAGATTGGACGGCCAACAATGAGCAGTTCTTC

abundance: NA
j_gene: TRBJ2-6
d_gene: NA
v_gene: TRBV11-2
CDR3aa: CASSPLPGTGANVLTF
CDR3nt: TGTGCCAGCAGCCCCTTACCGGGGACTGGGGCCAACGTCCTGACTTTC

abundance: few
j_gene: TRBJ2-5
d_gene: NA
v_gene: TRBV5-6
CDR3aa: CASSPQRTGWAQYF
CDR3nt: TGTGCCAGCAGTCCCCAAAGGACGGGTTGGGCCCAGTACTTC